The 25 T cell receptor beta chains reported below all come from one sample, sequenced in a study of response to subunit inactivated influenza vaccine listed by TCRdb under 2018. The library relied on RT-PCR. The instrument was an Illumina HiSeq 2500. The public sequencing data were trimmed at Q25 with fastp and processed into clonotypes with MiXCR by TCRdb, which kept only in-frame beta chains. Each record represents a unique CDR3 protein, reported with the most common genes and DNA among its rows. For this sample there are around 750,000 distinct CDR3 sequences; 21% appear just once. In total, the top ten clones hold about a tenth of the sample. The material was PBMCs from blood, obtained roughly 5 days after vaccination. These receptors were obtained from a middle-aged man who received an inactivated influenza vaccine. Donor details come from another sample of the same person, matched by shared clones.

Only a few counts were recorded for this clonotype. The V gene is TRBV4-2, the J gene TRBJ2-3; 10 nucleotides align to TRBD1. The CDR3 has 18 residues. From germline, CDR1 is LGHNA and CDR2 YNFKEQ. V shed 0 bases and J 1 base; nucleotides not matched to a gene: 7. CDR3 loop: CASSQDRRQGAGTDTQYF. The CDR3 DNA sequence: TGTGCCAGCAGCCAAGACCGAAGACAGGGGGCTGGCACAGATACGCAGTATTTT.

The DNA of the CDR3 is TGTGCCAGCAGCTTAATGGCTAGCGGAGCGGGTGAGCAGTTCTTC. It specifies CASSLMASGAGEQFF. This chain connects TRBV7-2 to TRBJ2-1; 7 nucleotides agree with TRBD2. The V gene end was trimmed by 2 bases and the J gene end by 9 bases; junction bases not matched to a gene: 10. Germline V CDR1 and CDR2: SGHTA, FQGNSA. This CDR3 has 15 amino acids. Based on the CDR3 plus reference TRBV7-2 and TRBJ2-1, the full variable domain is GAGVSQSPSNKVTEKGKDVELRCDPISGHTALYWYRQSLGQGLEFLIYFQGNSAPDKSGLPSDRFSAERTGGSVSTLTIQRTQQEDSAVYLCASSLMASGAGEQFFGPGTRLTVL.

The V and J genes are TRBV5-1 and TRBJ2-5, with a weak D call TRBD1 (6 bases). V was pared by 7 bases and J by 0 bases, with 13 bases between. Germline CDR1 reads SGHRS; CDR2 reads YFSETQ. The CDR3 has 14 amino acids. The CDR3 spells CASRTVEYQETQYF. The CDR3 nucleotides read TGCGCCAGCCGGACAGTAGAGTACCAAGAGACCCAGTACTTC.

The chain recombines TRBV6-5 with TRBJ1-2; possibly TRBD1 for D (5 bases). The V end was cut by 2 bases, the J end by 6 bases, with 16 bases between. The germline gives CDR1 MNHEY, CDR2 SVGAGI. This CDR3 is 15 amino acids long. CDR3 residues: CASSYLLGGKNGYTF. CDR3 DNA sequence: TGTGCCAGCAGTTACCTCCTTGGGGGGAAGAATGGCTACACCTTC.

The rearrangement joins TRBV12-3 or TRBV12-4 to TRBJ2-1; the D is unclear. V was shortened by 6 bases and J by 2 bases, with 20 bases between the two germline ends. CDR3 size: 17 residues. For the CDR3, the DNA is TGTGCCAGCAGCCCACCCCAAGGCAGACCAACCTACAATGAGCAGTTCTTC. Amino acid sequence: CASSPPQGRPTYNEQFF.

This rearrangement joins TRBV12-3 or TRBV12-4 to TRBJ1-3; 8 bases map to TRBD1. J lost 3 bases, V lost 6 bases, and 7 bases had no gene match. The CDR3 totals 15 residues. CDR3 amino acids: CASRLDRGNGNTIYF. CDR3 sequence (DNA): TGTGCCAGCAGACTCGACAGGGGCAATGGAAACACCATATATTTT.

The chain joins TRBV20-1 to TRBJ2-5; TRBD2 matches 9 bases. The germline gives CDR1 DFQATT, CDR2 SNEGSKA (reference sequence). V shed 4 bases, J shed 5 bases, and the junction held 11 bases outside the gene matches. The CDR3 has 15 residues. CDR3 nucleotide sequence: TGCAGTGCTATTAATTGGCGGGGGGGCATCGAGACCCAGTACTTC. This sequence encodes CSAINWRGGIETQYF.

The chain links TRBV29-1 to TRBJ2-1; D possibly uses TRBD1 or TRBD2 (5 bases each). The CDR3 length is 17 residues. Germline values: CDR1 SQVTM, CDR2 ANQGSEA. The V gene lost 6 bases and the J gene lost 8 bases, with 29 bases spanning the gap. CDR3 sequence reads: CSVGLKMFVGTSDEQFF. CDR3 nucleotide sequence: TGCAGCGTGGGCCTCAAGATGTTTGTAGGGACCAGTGATGAGCAGTTCTTC.

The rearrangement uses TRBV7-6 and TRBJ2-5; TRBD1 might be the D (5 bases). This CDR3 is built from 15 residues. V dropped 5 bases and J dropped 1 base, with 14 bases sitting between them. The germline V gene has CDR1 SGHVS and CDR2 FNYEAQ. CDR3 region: CASSRIGAGQETQYF. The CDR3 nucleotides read TGTGCCAGCAGCCGAATAGGGGCCGGCCAAGAGACCCAGTACTTC.

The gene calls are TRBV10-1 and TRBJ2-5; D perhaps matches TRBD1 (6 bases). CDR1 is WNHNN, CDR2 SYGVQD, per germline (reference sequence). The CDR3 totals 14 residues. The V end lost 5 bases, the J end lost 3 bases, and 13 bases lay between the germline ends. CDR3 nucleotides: TGCGCCAGCAGTCCCGGGACACACAAAGAGACCCAGTACTTC. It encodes CASSPGTHKETQYF.

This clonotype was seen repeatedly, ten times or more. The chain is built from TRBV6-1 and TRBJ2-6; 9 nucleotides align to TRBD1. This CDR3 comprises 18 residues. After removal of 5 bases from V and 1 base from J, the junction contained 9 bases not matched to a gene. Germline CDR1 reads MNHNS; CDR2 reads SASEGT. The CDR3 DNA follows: TGTGCCAGCAGTCGATGGACAGGGGAGTATTCTGGGGCCAACGTCCTGACTTTC. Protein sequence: CASSRWTGEYSGANVLTF.

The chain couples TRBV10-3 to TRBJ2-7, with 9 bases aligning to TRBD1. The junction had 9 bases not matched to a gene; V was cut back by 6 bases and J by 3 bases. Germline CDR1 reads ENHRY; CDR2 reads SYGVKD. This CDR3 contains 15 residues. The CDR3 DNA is TGTGCCATCAGGGGAGGGGACAGGGTCATCTACGAGCAGTACTTC. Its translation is CAIRGGDRVIYEQYF.

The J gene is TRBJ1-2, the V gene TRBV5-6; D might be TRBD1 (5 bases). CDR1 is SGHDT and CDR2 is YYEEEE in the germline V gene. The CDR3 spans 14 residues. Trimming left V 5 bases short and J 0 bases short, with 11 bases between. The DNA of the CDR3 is TGTGCCAGCAGTATAAGAGGGGCTAACTATGGCTACACCTTC. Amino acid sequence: CASSIRGANYGYTF.

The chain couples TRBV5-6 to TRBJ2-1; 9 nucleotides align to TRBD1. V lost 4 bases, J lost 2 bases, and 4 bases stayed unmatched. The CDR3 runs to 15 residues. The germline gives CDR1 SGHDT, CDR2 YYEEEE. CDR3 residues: CASSLWTGAYNEQFF. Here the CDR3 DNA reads TGTGCCAGCAGCCTCTGGACAGGGGCCTACAATGAGCAGTTCTTC.

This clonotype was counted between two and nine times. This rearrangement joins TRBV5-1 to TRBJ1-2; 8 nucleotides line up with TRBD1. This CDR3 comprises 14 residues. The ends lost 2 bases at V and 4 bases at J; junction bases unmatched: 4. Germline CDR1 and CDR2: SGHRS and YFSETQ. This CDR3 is CASSLEGTGYGYTF. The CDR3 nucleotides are TGCGCCAGCAGCTTAGAGGGGACAGGCTATGGCTACACCTTC.

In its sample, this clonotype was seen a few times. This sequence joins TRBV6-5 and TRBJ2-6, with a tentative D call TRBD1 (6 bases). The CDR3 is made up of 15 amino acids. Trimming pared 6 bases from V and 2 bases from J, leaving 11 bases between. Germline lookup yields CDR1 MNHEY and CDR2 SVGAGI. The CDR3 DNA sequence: TGTGCCAGCAGGTACACAGGGACTGGGGCCAACGTCCTGACTTTC. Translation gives CASRYTGTGANVLTF.

CDR3 sequence reads: CASTKAGTGSTGANVLTF. CDR3 sequence (DNA): TGTGCCAGCACAAAAGCCGGGACAGGGTCGACTGGGGCCAACGTCCTGACTTTC. This chain joins TRBV9 and TRBJ2-6; TRBD1 matches 9 bases. V trimming: 6 bases; J trimming: 2 bases; junction bases outside the gene matches: 12. Germline values: CDR1 SGDLS, CDR2 YYNGEE. The CDR3 runs to 18 residues.

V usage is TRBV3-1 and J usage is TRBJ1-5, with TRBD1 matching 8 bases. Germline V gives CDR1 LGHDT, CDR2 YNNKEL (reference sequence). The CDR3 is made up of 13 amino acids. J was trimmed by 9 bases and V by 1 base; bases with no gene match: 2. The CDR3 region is CASSQGQGRPQHF. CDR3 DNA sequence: TGTGCCAGCAGCCAAGGACAGGGGAGGCCCCAGCATTTT.

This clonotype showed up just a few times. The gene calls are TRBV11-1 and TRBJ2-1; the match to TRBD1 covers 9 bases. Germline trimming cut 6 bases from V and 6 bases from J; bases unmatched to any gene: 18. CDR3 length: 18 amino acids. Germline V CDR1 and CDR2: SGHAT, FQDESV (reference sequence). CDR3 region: CASSNTNRRDREFNEQFF. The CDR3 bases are TGTGCCAGCAGTAACACGAACCGCCGGGACAGGGAGTTCAATGAGCAGTTCTTC.

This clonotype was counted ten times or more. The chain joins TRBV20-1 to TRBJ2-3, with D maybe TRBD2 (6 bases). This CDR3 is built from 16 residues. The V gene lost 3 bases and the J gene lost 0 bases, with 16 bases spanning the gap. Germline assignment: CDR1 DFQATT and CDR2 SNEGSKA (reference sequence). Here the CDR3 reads CSARRRGRASTDTQYF. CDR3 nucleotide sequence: TGCAGTGCTAGGAGGAGGGGCAGAGCTAGCACAGATACGCAGTATTTT.

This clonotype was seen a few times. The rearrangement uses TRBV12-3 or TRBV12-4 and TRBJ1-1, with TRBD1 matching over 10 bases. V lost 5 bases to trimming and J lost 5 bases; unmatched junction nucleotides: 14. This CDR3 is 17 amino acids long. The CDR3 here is CASSPRRDRGPETEAFF. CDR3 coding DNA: TGTGCCAGCAGTCCCCGACGGGACAGGGGACCTGAGACTGAAGCTTTCTTT.

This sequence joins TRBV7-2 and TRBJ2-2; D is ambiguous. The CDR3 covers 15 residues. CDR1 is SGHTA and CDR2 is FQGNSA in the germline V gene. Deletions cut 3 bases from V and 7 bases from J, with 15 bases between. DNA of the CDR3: TGTGCCAGCAGCTTGATGAGCGTGTTCGTCGGGGAGCTGTTTTTT. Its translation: CASSLMSVFVGELFF.

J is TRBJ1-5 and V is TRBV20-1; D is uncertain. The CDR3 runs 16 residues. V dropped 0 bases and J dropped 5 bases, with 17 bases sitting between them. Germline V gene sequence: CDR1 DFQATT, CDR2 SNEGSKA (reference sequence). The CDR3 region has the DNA TGCAGTGCTAGAGATCAACGAAATGGGGAGGATCAGCCCCAGCATTTT. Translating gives CSARDQRNGEDQPQHF.

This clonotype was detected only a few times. CDR3 sequence: CASRTTGGIYGYTF. The CDR3 region has the DNA TGTGCCAGCAGAACGACAGGGGGCATCTATGGCTACACCTTC. The V and J genes are TRBV6-1 and TRBJ1-2; 10 positions match TRBD1. CDR3 size: 14 residues. The V and J ends lost 6 bases and 4 bases, in that order; junction bases with no gene match: 5. Germline V gene sequence: CDR1 MNHNS, CDR2 SASEGT.

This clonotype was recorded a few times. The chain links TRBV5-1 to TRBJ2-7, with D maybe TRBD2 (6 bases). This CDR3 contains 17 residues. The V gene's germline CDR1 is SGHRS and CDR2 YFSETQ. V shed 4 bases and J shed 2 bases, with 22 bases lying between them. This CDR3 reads CASSRGGELALTYEQYF. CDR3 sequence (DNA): TGCGCCAGCAGCCGCGGCGGGGAGCTCGCCCTTACCTACGAGCAGTACTTC.